The present T cell receptor (beta chain) was sequenced within a study of Ad26.COV2.S vaccination and SARS-CoV-2 variants. Whole-study context: Of the COV1001 trial arms, the Ad26.COV2.S arm included the donor. Doses of Ad26.COV2.S were injected into muscle once or twice, 56 days apart.

This CDR3 is 15 amino acids long. CDR1 is SGHNT and CDR2 is YYREEE in the germline V gene (reference sequence). V lost 4 bases to trimming and J lost 0 bases, with 14 bases between them. Treatment noted: roughly 18 received Ad26.COV2.S at low or high dose, single or two shots; about 5 received placebo; per-sample allocation not given. Each sample was drawn 63 days after the first injection (of vaccine or placebo). Method: immunoSEQ multiplex PCR; TCRdb's copy keeps in-frame clones and lacks some. This sample has about 680,000 clones, with more than 80% found just once. V and J are TRBV5-4 and TRBJ2-7, with TRBD2 as a possible D gene (8 bases). The clonotype was recovered from a person between 18 and 59 years old who received the Ad26.COV2.S COVID-19 vaccine or a placebo. Sequences were derived from peripheral blood, sampled in a trial of Ad26.COV2.S vaccine versus placebo. CDR3 region: CASSIAGTVSYEQYF. Written as DNA, the CDR3 is TGTGCCAGCAGCATAGCGGGGACAGTCTCCTACGAGCAGTACTTC.